The present entry profiles one T cell receptor (beta chain) with its context. Antigen unknown. It is likely a read error, because the conserved phenylalanine at the end of the CDR3 is missing. This sample is part of a study of tumor and adjacent non-tumor tissue in lung cancer. Background on the study: Aged about 31 to 80 years, patients included roughly eleven men and roughly five women with stage I to III disease. On average, productive TCRbeta reads reached 4 million to 5 million per sample.

The library came from three nested PCR rounds adapted from ARM-PCR protocols. TCRdb re-analysed the multiplex PCR reads in MiXCR, keeping a single row per CDR3 protein. Of over 130,000 distinct CDR3 sequences listed, approximately 72% are singletons. Study-wide points: Higher tumor TCR diversity was associated with shorter survival.

The V and J ends lost 1 base and 13 bases, in that order; junction bases with no gene match: 9. CDR1 SGHAT and CDR2 FQNNGV come from the germline V gene. The CDR3 is 15 residues long. This sample's RNA came from whole unsorted tissue. Newly diagnosed lung cancer patients had thoracic surgery in China, August–late 2014, without prior chemotherapy. The receptor comes from a man between 60 and 75 years old with small cell lung cancer. The rearrangement joins TRBV11-2 to TRBJ2-1, with 11 bases aligning to TRBD2. Specimen: lung tumor tissue. As DNA, the CDR3 is TGTGCCAGCAGCTTAGTACTAGCGGGAGTGGTTGAACAGTTCCTC. Its translation is CASSLVLAGVVEQFL.